This T cell receptor beta chain was recovered during a study of T-cell reconstitution after alpha-beta-depleted transplantation in children. About this clonotype: As yet, its antigen is unknown.

Points from the study as a whole: By one year post-transplant, T-cell counts and diversity largely arose from T cells that were newly produced.

From germline, CDR1 is GTSNPN and CDR2 SVGIG (reference sequence). V was cut by 0 bases and J by 5 bases, with 7 bases left in between. The CDR3 has 12 residues. During its preparation, the TCRbeta library received unique molecular identifiers. TCRdb re-derived calls from the PCR reads in MiXCR, one entry per CDR3 protein. Among approximately 350,000 distinct CDR3 sequences listed, around 16% were seen once. The V and J genes are TRBV30 and TRBJ1-1; D is undetermined. Material: PBMCs, mostly from graft donor cells, obtained 360 days after TCRalphabeta/CD19-depleted stem cell transplant. This receptor was obtained from a male patient under 10 years old who had a stem cell transplant for acute lymphoblastic leukemia, so the T cells may come from the graft donor. DNA for the CDR3: TGTGCCTGGAGTGTAGTAGGGACTGAAGCTTTCTTT. It translates to CAWSVVGTEAFF.